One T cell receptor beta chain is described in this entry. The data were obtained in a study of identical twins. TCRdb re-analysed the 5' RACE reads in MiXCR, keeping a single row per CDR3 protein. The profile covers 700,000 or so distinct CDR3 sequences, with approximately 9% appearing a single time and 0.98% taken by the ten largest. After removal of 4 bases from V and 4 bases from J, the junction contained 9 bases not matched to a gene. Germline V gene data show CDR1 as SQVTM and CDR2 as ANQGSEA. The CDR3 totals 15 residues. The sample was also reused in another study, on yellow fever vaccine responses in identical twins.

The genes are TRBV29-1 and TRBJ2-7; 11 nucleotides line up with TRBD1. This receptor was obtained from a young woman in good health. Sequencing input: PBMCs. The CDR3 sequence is CSVGVVGQGEYEQYF. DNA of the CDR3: TGCAGCGTTGGGGTAGTGGGACAGGGGGAATACGAGCAGTACTTC.